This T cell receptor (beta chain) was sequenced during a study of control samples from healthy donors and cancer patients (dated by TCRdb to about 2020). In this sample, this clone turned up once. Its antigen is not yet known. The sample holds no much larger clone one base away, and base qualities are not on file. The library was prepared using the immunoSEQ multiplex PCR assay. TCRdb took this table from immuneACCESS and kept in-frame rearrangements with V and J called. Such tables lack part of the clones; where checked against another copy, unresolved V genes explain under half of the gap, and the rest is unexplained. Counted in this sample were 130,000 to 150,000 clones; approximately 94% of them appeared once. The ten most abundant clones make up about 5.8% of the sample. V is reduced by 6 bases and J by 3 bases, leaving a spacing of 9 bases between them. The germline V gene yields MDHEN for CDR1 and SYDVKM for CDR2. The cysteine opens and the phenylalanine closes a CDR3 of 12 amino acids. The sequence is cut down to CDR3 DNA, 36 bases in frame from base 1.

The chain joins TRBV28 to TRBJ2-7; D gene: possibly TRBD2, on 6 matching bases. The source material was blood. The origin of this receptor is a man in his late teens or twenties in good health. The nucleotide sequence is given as TGTGCCAGCAGATACGGGAGCTACGAGCAGTACTTC. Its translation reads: CASRYGSYEQYF.